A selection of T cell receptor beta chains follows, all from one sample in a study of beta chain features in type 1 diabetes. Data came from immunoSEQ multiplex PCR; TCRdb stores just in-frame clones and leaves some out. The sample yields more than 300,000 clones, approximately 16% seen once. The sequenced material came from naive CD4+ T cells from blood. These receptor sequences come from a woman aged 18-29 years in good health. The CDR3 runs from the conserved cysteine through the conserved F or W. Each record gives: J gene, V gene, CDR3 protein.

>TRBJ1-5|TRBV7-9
CASSPDTPNQPQHF
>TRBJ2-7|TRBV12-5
CASGLSSGYEQYF
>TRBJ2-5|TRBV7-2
CASSLLAGGFQETQYF
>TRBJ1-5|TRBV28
CASSSPGTGLSNQPQHF
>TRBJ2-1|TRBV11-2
CASSVAGGSYNEQFF
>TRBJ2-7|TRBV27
CASSFAGEGYEQYF
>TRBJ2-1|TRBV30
CAWRADRGSYNEQFF
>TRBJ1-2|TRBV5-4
CASSLGGLDRVGSYTF
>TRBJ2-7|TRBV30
CAWSVWAGGSYEQYF
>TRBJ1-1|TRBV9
CASSARTGGTEAFF
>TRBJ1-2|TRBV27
CASSFHQGGGYTF
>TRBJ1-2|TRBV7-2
CASSSFRDSSYGYTF
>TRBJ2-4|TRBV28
CASSSPGSGGLAKNIQYF
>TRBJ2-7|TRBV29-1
CSVARTSGRYNEQYF
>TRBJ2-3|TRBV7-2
CASSPDRVGKDTQYF
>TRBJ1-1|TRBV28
CASSLGGVTEAFF
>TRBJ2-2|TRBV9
CASSVRGDPNTGELFF
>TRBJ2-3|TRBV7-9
CASSPSGDTQYF
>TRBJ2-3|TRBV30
CASGSTDTQYF
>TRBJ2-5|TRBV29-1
CSVEGLAGAGEQYF
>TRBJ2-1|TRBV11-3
CASTQGLHNEQFF
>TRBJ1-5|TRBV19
CASTNQKGGGQPQHF
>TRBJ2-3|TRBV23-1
CASSHKSGSSADTQYF
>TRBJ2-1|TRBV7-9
CASSLSGRRLDEQFF
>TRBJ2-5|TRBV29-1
CSVGGYREETQYF
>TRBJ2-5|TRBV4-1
CASSLADGQQETQYF
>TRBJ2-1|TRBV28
CASSLRTSGSSEQFF
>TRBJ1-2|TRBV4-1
CASSQALTNYGYTF
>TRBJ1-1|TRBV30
CAWSGPRDRARYEAFF
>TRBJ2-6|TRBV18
CASSPRGTGANVLTF
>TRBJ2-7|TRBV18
CASSAGTDYEQYF
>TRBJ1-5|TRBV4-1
CASSQVGSNQPQHF
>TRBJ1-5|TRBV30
CAWSKTGASNQPQHF
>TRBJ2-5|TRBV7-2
CASSLAGVRETQYF
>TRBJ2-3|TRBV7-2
CASSSALADTQYF
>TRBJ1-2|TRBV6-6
CASSSQGATYGYTF
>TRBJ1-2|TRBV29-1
CSGGPPGGGYGYTF
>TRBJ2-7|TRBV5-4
CASSLRTDPYEQYF
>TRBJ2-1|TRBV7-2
CASSLGSGTSYNEQFF
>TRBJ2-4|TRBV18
CASSPYVAGDKNIQYF
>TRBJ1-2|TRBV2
CASSYRGNYGYTF
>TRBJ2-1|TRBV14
CASSQEPGYNEQFF
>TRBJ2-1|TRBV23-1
CASSQLIPGQGHFF
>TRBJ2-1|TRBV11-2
CASSLESFSYNEQFF
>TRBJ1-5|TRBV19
CASRGGGTSSNQPQHF
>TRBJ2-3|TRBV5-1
CASSLGVRGTDTQYF
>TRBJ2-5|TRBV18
CASSPLPRTGPKETQYF
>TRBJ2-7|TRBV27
CASSLRGLAGLAYEQYF
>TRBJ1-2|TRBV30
CAWSVSTGSNGYTF
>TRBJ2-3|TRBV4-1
CASSQDRGSGRPDTQYF
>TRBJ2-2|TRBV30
CAWSGERVTGELFF
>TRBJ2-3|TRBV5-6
CASSFYSTDTQYF
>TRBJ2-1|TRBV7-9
CASSLALAGAYNEQFF
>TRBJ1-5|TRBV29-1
CSVEEQGAGEPQHF
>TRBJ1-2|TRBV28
CASSLRYGYTF
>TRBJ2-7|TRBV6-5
CASREPGRYEQYF
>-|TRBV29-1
CSVDGTTSGETQYF
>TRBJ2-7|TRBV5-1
CASSSGLAGPSAYEQYF